These 20 T cell receptor beta chains were all obtained from the same sample, sequenced in a study of blood T cell repertoires in COVID-19. Clones were read by immunoSEQ multiplex PCR, and TCRdb kept only the in-frame ones, dropping some. The profile shows 220,000 or so clones, approximately 83% of them singletons. The material sequenced was PBMCs or T cells enriched from blood (not recorded which). Source of these receptors: a woman aged 55-70 years who had recovered from COVID-19.

CDR3 region: CATVIRESYRDYNEQFF. CDR3 coding DNA: TGTGCCACAGTGATTAGGGAAAGTTACAGGGACTACAATGAGCAGTTCTTC. The rearrangement uses TRBV24-1 and TRBJ2-1; TRBD1 is a possible D gene (6 bases). V was clipped by 10 bases and J by 3 bases, with 24 bases between them. The germline V gene encodes CDR1 KGHDR and CDR2 SFDVKD. CDR3 length: 17 residues.

Worth noting for this clone: Other DNA variants within this sample encode the same CDR3. The genes are TRBV12-3 or TRBV12-4 and TRBJ2-5, with a tentative D call TRBD1 (5 bases). The CDR3 runs 13 residues. With 2 bases removed from V and 2 bases from J, the gap between germline ends came to 6 bases. In DNA, the CDR3 is TGTGCCAGCAGTTTATCAGGGCAAGAGACCCAGTACTTC. Its protein is CASSLSGQETQYF.

This clone was observed a few times. One junction end disagrees with the germline gene, perhaps due to a read error. This rearrangement joins TRBV5-1 to TRBJ2-2, with TRBD2 matching 8 bases. CDR1 SGHRS and CDR2 YFSETQ come from the germline V gene. CDR3 size: 15 residues. The CDR3 bases are TGCGCCAGCAGCTCTTCAACTAGCGGCACCGAGGAGCTGTTTTTT. Residues: CASSSSTSGTEELFF.

This chain connects TRBV6-5 to TRBJ1-2; TRBD1 matches 12 bases. CDR3 length equals 15 residues. V dropped 6 bases and J dropped 7; count of bases not matched to a gene: 9. Germline loops: CDR1 MNHEY, CDR2 SVGAGI. The CDR3, as DNA: TGTGCCAGCAGCCGACAGGGGACAGGGGGCTTTGGCTACACCTTC. Translation gives CASSRQGTGGFGYTF.

V gene TRBV10-3 combines with J gene TRBJ2-5; the match to TRBD1 covers 9 bases. The CDR3 has 14 amino acids. V gave up 10 bases and J gave up 4 bases; unmatched junction bases: 10. CDR1 is ENHRY and CDR2 is SYGVKD in the germline V gene. CDR3 DNA sequence: TGTGCCACGACCGACAGGGGGGGACTAGAGACCCAGTACTTC. This encodes CATTDRGGLETQYF.

The chain joins TRBV21-1 to TRBJ2-3; TRBD2, the D gene given by the table, was not confirmed from the DNA. TRBV21-1 is noted as a pseudogene. The CDR3 is 20 residues long. The DNA for the CDR3 is TGTGCCAGCAGCAAAGTACGTCGCCAGATAAGCCTACGGGGCACAGATACGCAGTATTTT. This codes for CASSKVRRQISLRGTDTQYF.

V gene TRBV19 combines with J gene TRBJ1-1; 7 bases map to TRBD1. V was clipped by 5 bases and J by 5 bases; unmatched bases: 11. There are 15 residues in the CDR3. Germline CDR1 reads LNHDA; CDR2 reads SQIVND (reference sequence). The CDR3 coding sequence is TGTGCCAGTAGTCCGAATAGGGGGCTAGGGACTGAAGCTTTCTTT. Translation: CASSPNRGLGTEAFF.

V usage is TRBV30 and J usage is TRBJ2-5, with D maybe TRBD2 (5 bases). The CDR3 runs 13 residues. Germline CDR1 GTSNPN, CDR2 SVGIG (reference sequence). The V end was cut by 5 bases, the J end by 1 base, with 11 bases between. The CDR3 reads CAWSGNLQETQYF. CDR3 bases: TGTGCCTGGTCGGGGAACCTCCAAGAGACCCAGTACTTC. Variable domain in full (rest from reference TRBV30 and TRBJ2-5): SQTIHQWPATLVQPVGSPLSLECTVEGTSNPNLYWYRQAAGRGLQLLFYSVGIGQISSEVPQNLSASRPQDRQFILSSKKLLLSDSGFYLCAWSGNLQETQYFGPGTRLLVL.

The chain has TRBV2 and TRBJ2-1, with TRBD2 as a possible D gene (5 bases). The V gene lost 6 bases and the J gene lost 0 bases, with 9 bases spanning the gap. This CDR3 has 14 amino acids. Germline CDR1 and CDR2: SNHLY and FYNNEI. CDR3 amino acids: CASRTEVSYNEQFF. The DNA of the CDR3 is TGTGCCAGCAGGACGGAGGTCTCCTACAATGAGCAGTTCTTC.

As to this clone: Other DNA sequences within the sample encode an identical CDR3. The rearrangement uses TRBV19 and TRBJ2-5; possibly TRBD2 for D (5 bases). Trimming took off 0 bases at V and 5 bases at J, with 7 bases between the two ends. The CDR3 runs 13 residues. Looked up from germline, CDR1 is LNHDA and CDR2 is SQIVND (reference sequence). The CDR3, as DNA: TGTGCCAGTAGTATAGACGGGGAGGAGACCCAGTACTTC. It codes for CASSIDGEETQYF.

This chain uses TRBV7-2 with TRBJ2-7; TRBD1 aligns across 7 bases. The trim removed 3 bases at V and 0 bases at J, leaving 5 bases unmatched. The germline gives CDR1 SGHTA, CDR2 FQGNSA. CDR3 length: 15 amino acids. The CDR3 nucleotides read TGTGCCAGCAGCTTTAGGGGGCAAGCCTCCTACGAGCAGTACTTC. Protein sequence: CASSFRGQASYEQYF.

J is TRBJ1-3 and V is TRBV3-1 (or the pseudogene TRBV3-2); D remains unclear. The ends were cut back, 0 bases at V and 0 bases at J, with 12 bases in the middle. The CDR3 loop spans 17 amino acids. Germline CDR1 LGHDT, CDR2 YNNKEL (reference sequence). The CDR3 bases are TGTGCCAGCAGCCAAGATAGGCGGAGAAACTCTGGAAACACCATATATTTT. Translated: CASSQDRRRNSGNTIYF.

J is TRBJ2-7 and V is TRBV15, with D maybe TRBD2 (6 bases). V shed 0 bases and J shed 5 bases, with 14 bases lying between them. The germline CDR1 and CDR2 sequences are LNHNV and YYDKDF (reference sequence). CDR3 length: 15 residues. This CDR3 reads CATSRERGGVDEQYF. The CDR3 nucleotides read TGTGCCACCAGCAGAGAGCGGGGAGGCGTCGACGAGCAGTACTTC.

This chain links TRBV6-1 with TRBJ2-7, with 7 bases fitting TRBD2. J lost 9 bases, V lost 4 bases, and 18 bases had no gene match. This CDR3 has 16 residues. CDR1 and CDR2 (germline): MNHNS, SASEGT. This CDR3 reads CASSAPLNYGLVAQYF. The CDR3 nucleotides are TGTGCCAGCAGTGCTCCCCTTAACTATGGACTAGTGGCGCAGTACTTC.

This chain connects TRBV18 to TRBJ1-1, with 8 bases lining up with TRBD1. The junction had 4 bases not matched to a gene; V was cut back by 7 bases and J by 3 bases. This CDR3 region has 13 residues. Germline V lookup: CDR1 KGHSH, CDR2 LQKENI. CDR3 loop: CASYPTGDTEAFF. CDR3 DNA sequence: TGTGCCAGCTACCCGACAGGGGACACTGAAGCTTTCTTT.

The chain links TRBV19 to TRBJ2-5, with 9 bases matching TRBD1. The trim removed 2 bases at V and 5 bases at J, leaving 9 bases unmatched. Germline V CDR1 and CDR2: LNHDA, SQIVND (reference sequence). The length of the CDR3 is 16 residues. The CDR3 loop reads CASSIIRGQGYETQYF. The CDR3 DNA sequence: TGTGCCAGTAGTATAATCCGGGGACAGGGATACGAGACCCAGTACTTC. The full variable domain, in which reference TRBV19 and TRBJ2-5 provide the parts outside the CDR3, is DGGITQSPKYLFRKEGQNVTLSCEQNLNHDAMYWYRQDPGQGLRLIYYSQIVNDFQKGDIAEGYSVSREKKESFPLTVTSAQKNPTAFYLCASSIIRGQGYETQYFGPGTRLLVL.

This sequence joins TRBV6-2 or TRBV6-3 and TRBJ2-5; TRBD2 agrees at 8 bases. This CDR3 is built from 16 residues. Trimming removed 4 bases from V and 5 bases from J; junction bases left unmatched: 12. Germline values: CDR1 MNHEY, CDR2 SVGEGT. As DNA, the CDR3 is TGTGCCAGCAGTTCTAGCGGGTCCTCGGGGCGGGAGACCCAGTACTTC. Its translation: CASSSSGSSGRETQYF.

J is TRBJ2-7 and V is TRBV9, with a possible D match to TRBD1 (6 bases). The CDR3 covers 15 residues. V lost 2 bases and J 0 bases, leaving 12 bases between the germline ends. The germline V gene has CDR1 SGDLS and CDR2 YYNGEE. The CDR3 DNA follows: TGTGCCAGCAGCGTCAGGGGTGATTACTCCTACGAGCAGTACTTC. It yields the protein CASSVRGDYSYEQYF.

The genes are TRBV6-5 and TRBJ2-1; 11 nucleotides line up with TRBD2. Trimming cost V 0 bases and J 8 bases; bases outside gene matches: 6. The CDR3 is 16 amino acids. The germline V gene has CDR1 MNHEY and CDR2 SVGAGI. The CDR3 DNA reads TGTGCCAGCAGTTACTCGACTAGCGGGGACCTAGATGAGCAGTTCTTC. Its translation: CASSYSTSGDLDEQFF.

V gene TRBV10-1 combines with J gene TRBJ1-5; 8 nucleotides align to TRBD1. Germline CDR1 is WNHNN and CDR2 is SYGVQD (reference sequence). V lost 3 bases, J lost 3 bases, and 19 bases stayed unmatched. The CDR3 is made up of 20 amino acids. The CDR3 region is CASSEYCWTGRFCINQPQHF. The CDR3 DNA is TGCGCCAGCAGTGAATATTGTTGGACAGGGAGGTTTTGTATCAATCAGCCCCAGCATTTT.